The text below deals with one T cell receptor beta chain. The CDR3 totals 15 residues. Trimming at V came to 3 bases and at J to 6 bases, leaving 7 bases not matched to a gene. CDR1 is SGHNT, CDR2 YENEEA, per germline. The data derive from a study of cytomegalovirus exposure and HLA in healthy donors. Study at large: As released early, the data held 85 million to 95 million unique TCRs from HLA-typed donors.

The PCR contained 60 Vbeta and 13 Jbeta primers. This table comes from immunoSEQ multiplex PCR, and its TCRdb copy is limited to in-frame clones, with some not included. The table lists about 170,000 clones, 75% to 85% of them singletons. The chain combines TRBV11-3 with TRBJ2-3; TRBD2 aligns across 9 bases. The clonotype originates from a woman between 45 and 60 years old in good health and CMV-seronegative. Sample: PBMCs. The CDR3 DNA reads as TGTGCCAGCAGCTTTGGATCTAGCGGGACTGATACGCAGTATTTT. Its translation is CASSFGSSGTDTQYF. Filled out from reference TRBV11-3 and TRBJ2-3, the complete variable domain reads EAGVVQSPRYKIIEKKQPVAFWCNPISGHNTLYWYLQNLGQGPELLIRYENEEAVDDSQLPKDRFSAERLKGVDSTLKIQPAELGDSAVYLCASSFGSSGTDTQYFGPGTRLTVL.